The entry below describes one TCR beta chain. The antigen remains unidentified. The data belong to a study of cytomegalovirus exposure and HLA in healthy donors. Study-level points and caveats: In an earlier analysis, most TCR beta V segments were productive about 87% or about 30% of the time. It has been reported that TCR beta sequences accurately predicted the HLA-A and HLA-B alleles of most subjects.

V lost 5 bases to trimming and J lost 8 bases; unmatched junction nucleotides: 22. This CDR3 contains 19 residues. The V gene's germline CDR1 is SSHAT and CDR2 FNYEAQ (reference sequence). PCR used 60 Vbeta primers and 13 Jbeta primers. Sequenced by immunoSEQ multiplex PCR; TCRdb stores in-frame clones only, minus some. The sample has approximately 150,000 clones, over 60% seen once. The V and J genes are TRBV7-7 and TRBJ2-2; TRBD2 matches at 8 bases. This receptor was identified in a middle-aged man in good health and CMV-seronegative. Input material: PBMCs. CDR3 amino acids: CASSRLALPSTRHPGELFF. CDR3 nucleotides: TGTGCCAGCAGCCGACTAGCGTTACCATCTACCCGTCACCCTGGGGAGCTGTTTTTT.